A selection of T cell receptor beta chains follows, all from one sample in a study of regulatory T cells in long-lasting Graves disease. TCRdb re-derived calls from the multiplex PCR reads in MiXCR, one entry per CDR3 protein. The top ten hold 40% to 55% of the sample, which has 600,000 to 800,000 distinct CDR3 sequences, about 32% seen once. The sample in question was peripheral blood mononuclear cells (PBMCs), obtained when the disease was refractory, from a patient treated with antithyroid drugs. The receptors here all came from a female donor with Graves disease. The CDR3 runs from the conserved cysteine through the conserved F or W. D genes are given only for firm matches. Rows may omit the clone size; those that give it use once, few, many or a size class.

few,TRBV20-1,TRBJ2-7,TRBD2,TGCAGTGCTAGTCTAGCGGGAGTTCTGAACGAGCAGTACTTC,CSASLAGVLNEQYF
many,TRBV2,TRBJ2-5,-,TGTGCCAGCAGTGTTTTCAGGGACAACCAAGAGACCCAGTACTTC,CASSVFRDNQETQYF
-,TRBV27,TRBJ1-4,-,TGTGCCAGCAGATGGCAGGGGCTGACTAATGAAAAACTGTTTTTT,CASRWQGLTNEKLFF
-,TRBV20-1,TRBJ2-7,-,TGCAGTGCTGAGACAGGAACCTACGAGCAGTACTTC,CSAETGTYEQYF
few,TRBV7-9,TRBJ1-1,-,TGTGCCAGCACCAGACCCAGGACGAACACTGAAGCTTTCTTT,CASTRPRTNTEAFF
few,TRBV20-1,TRBJ2-5,-,TGCAGTGCTAGAGGCTCGGAAGAGACCCAGTACTTC,CSARGSEETQYF
-,TRBV20-1,TRBJ2-5,TRBD2,TGCAGTGCGCGGGACTACCCAACACCTCAAGAGACCCAGTACTTC,CSARDYPTPQETQYF
few,TRBV19,TRBJ1-5,-,TGTGCCAGTAGTATTCGGGGGGCGCAGACGGGCAATCAGCCCCAGCATTTT,CASSIRGAQTGNQPQHF
-,TRBV6-2/TRBV6-3,TRBJ2-1,-,TGTGCCAGCAGTGAAGCGGAGCGGGCAACGTACAATGAGCAGTTCTTC,CASSEAERATYNEQFF
-,TRBV3-1,TRBJ2-7,-,TGTGCCAGCAGCCAAGGCGCAGGGGGGTCCTACGAGCAGTACTTC,CASSQGAGGSYEQYF
-,TRBV7-3,TRBJ1-5,-,TGTGCCAGCAGGCAGGACGGTGGTCAGCCCCAGCATTTT,CASRQDGGQPQHF
few,TRBV11-2,TRBJ2-7,-,TGTGCCAGCAGCTTACAAGGGGGTACCGAGCAGTACTTC,CASSLQGGTEQYF
once,TRBV25-1,TRBJ2-1,TRBD2,TGTGCCAGCAGTGACCTCTCGGCTAGCGGGACGTACAATGAGCAGTTCTTC,CASSDLSASGTYNEQFF
-,TRBV19,TRBJ1-5,TRBD1,TGTGCCAGTAGTATGCTCCGGACAGGGACTAATCAGCCCCAGCATTTT,CASSMLRTGTNQPQHF
-,TRBV30,TRBJ2-7,TRBD2,TGTGCCTGGCGATTCGGACTAGACTATACCTACGAGCAGTACTTC,CAWRFGLDYTYEQYF
-,TRBV29-1,TRBJ1-5,-,TGCAGCGCTACAGATACCTCCAATCAGCCCCAGCATTTT,CSATDTSNQPQHF
once,TRBV20-1,TRBJ2-4,TRBD1,TGCAGTGCTAGGGGGACAGGGGTACAAAACATTCAGTACTTC,CSARGTGVQNIQYF
-,TRBV5-1,TRBJ1-5,TRBD1,TGTGCCAGCAGCCCGGAGGGGACAGGGGGTCGGCAGCCCCAGCATTTT,CASSPEGTGGRQPQHF
few,TRBV7-9,TRBJ1-1,TRBD1,TGTGCCAGCAGCGTACAGGGGTTAGGCACTGAAGCTTTCTTT,CASSVQGLGTEAFF
-,TRBV6-1,TRBJ1-5,-,TGTGCCAGCACCCCACTTCAGGCCGGCAATCAGCCCCAGCATTTT,CASTPLQAGNQPQHF
-,TRBV19,TRBJ1-5,-,TGTGCCAGTAGTATAGCTTATCAGGGACAGCCCCAGCATTTT,CASSIAYQGQPQHF
few,TRBV9,TRBJ1-4,-,TGTGCCAGCAGCGTGGGGGCAGGGGCTGAAAAACTGTTTTTT,CASSVGAGAEKLFF
few,TRBV13,TRBJ1-1,-,TGTGCCAGCAGCTTGAAGGCAGGGTTCGCTGAAGCTTTCTTT,CASSLKAGFAEAFF
-,TRBV6-5,TRBJ2-5,-,TGTGCCAGCAGTTACGGGTCGTTTACTCAAGAGACCCAGTACTTC,CASSYGSFTQETQYF
-,TRBV10-3,TRBJ2-4,TRBD2,TGTGCCATCAGTGAGTCGACTGCGGGAGAAACCACAACCATTCAGTACTTC,CAISESTAGETTTIQYF
-,TRBV3-1,TRBJ1-2,-,TGTGCCAGCAGCCAAGAGTGGGCACAGAACTATGGCTACACCTTC,CASSQEWAQNYGYTF
-,TRBV27,TRBJ2-3,TRBD1,TGTGCCAGCAGTTCCCTGACAGGGGGCACTAGCACAGATACGCAGTATTTT,CASSSLTGGTSTDTQYF
many,TRBV7-8,TRBJ1-3,-,TGTGCCAGCAGCTTAGGCAGGGGCGCTGGAAACACCATATATTTT,CASSLGRGAGNTIYF
few,TRBV29-1,TRBJ2-5,-,TGCAGCGTTGTGGTGGCGGGGCTGTTTGAGACCCAGTACTTC,CSVVVAGLFETQYF
-,TRBV28,TRBJ2-7,-,TGTGCCAGCAGCCGAGACGGGGGGCTAGCGTTACCCTACGAGCAGTACTTC,CASSRDGGLALPYEQYF
many,TRBV28,TRBJ1-1,-,TGTGCCAGCAGTGAACAGGGTTTCACTGAAGCTTTCTTT,CASSEQGFTEAFF
-,TRBV5-4,TRBJ1-1,TRBD1,TGTGCCAGCAGCCACAGGACAGGGGGCGGTGAAGCTTTCTTT,CASSHRTGGGEAFF
-,TRBV7-9,TRBJ2-7,-,TGTGCCAGCAGCGATTCACTAGTTACCTACGAGCAGTACTTC,CASSDSLVTYEQYF
-,TRBV7-3,TRBJ2-5,-,TGTGCCAGCAGCTTTGGGGGGCCCGAAGAGACCCAGTACTTC,CASSFGGPEETQYF
-,TRBV5-1,TRBJ1-5,TRBD1,TGCGCCAGCAGCTTGAGCAGGGGGCCTAATCAGCCCCAGCATTTT,CASSLSRGPNQPQHF
-,TRBV2,TRBJ2-7,TRBD1,TGTGCCAGCAGTGAGGGCAGGGGGTACGTGCAGTACTTC,CASSEGRGYVQYF
-,TRBV10-3,TRBJ2-5,TRBD2,TGTGCCATCAGTGACCAAACCTCCGGACTAGCGGGGGAGACCCAGTATTTC,CAISDQTSGLAGETQYF
-,TRBV5-1,TRBJ2-1,-,TGCGCCAGCAGCTTGGATGGCGCTAGATCCTACAATGAGCAGTTCTTC,CASSLDGARSYNEQFF
many,TRBV11-2,TRBJ2-7,-,TGTGCCAGCAGCTTAGGGCGGGAAGGGTACGAGCAGTACTTC,CASSLGREGYEQYF
many,TRBV28,TRBJ1-6,-,TGTGCCAGCAGAACACCAGGGGTTTATAATTCACCCCTCCACTTT,CASRTPGVYNSPLHF
-,TRBV6-1,TRBJ1-6,-,TGTGCCAGCAGTGAATGGAGGGCCCTTGGAAATTCACCCCTCCACTTT,CASSEWRALGNSPLHF
few,TRBV6-2/TRBV6-3,TRBJ1-5,-,TGTGCCAGCAGTTACTCGAAGGGAGGGCAGGCCAATCAGCCCCAGCATTTT,CASSYSKGGQANQPQHF
-,TRBV11-2,TRBJ1-3,-,TGTGCCAGCAGCCCGTCAGACGAAGGTGGAAACACCATATATTTT,CASSPSDEGGNTIYF
many,TRBV12-3/TRBV12-4,TRBJ1-4,-,TGTGCCAGCAGTTTTGGATACACTAATGAAAAACTGTTTTTT,CASSFGYTNEKLFF
-,TRBV28,TRBJ2-7,-,TGTGCCAGCAGTGTCTCAGGGGTCCTCAACTACGAGCAGTACTTC,CASSVSGVLNYEQYF
few,TRBV29-1,TRBJ1-1,TRBD1,TGCAGCGCGGTCGACAGGGTAGGCACTGAAGCTTTCTTT,CSAVDRVGTEAFF
-,TRBV12-3/TRBV12-4,TRBJ1-4,TRBD1,TGTGCCAGCAGTTGGACAGGGGTTCGTGAAAAACTGTTTTTT,CASSWTGVREKLFF
-,TRBV6-1,TRBJ1-5,-,TGTGCCAGCAGAGATACAGTTAGCAATCAGCCCCAGCATTTT,CASRDTVSNQPQHF
-,TRBV29-1,TRBJ1-1,TRBD1,TGCAGCGTTCTGAGTAGGGGGACAGGGGGCGCGGGCACTGAAGCTTTCTTT,CSVLSRGTGGAGTEAFF
-,TRBV19,TRBJ1-1,-,TGTGCCAGTAGTACCCCGAGGCAGGGGCATCCCACTGAAGCTTTCTTT,CASSTPRQGHPTEAFF
-,TRBV6-2/TRBV6-3,TRBJ1-5,TRBD1,TGTGCCAGCAGTTACTCTGGGACAGTTTATCAGCCCCAGCATTTT,CASSYSGTVYQPQHF
-,TRBV11-2,TRBJ1-2,-,TGTGCCAGCAGCCGGAGGGGCGGGGACTATGGCTACACCTTC,CASSRRGGDYGYTF
-,TRBV20-1,TRBJ2-5,TRBD1,TGCAGTGCTCCAAATGACAGGGGGGTAGAGACCCAGTACTTC,CSAPNDRGVETQYF